Listed below are T cell receptor beta chains from one sample, sequenced in a study of T cells expressing NK-cell markers. TCRdb reanalyzed the 5' RACE reads, giving one entry per CDR3 protein sequence and no DNA. This repertoire includes some 410,000 distinct CDR3 sequences. The sequenced material came from blood T cells: a sorted CD56 or NKG2C T cell subset, CD4+ or CD8+ T cells, or bulk PBMC T cells (not recorded which). These TCRs come from a woman aged 18-70 years in good health. The CDR3 runs from the conserved cysteine through the conserved F or W. Fields, in order: V gene, J gene, CDR3 protein.

TRBV2	TRBJ2-2	CASTLGLAARNTGELFF
TRBV7-9	TRBJ2-3	CASSLYRGDTQYF
TRBV5-1	TRBJ2-1	CASSLVLWSGDSYNEQFF
TRBV5-1	TRBJ2-3	CASSLGMESTDTQYF
TRBV30	TRBJ2-7	CAWDLTGSSYEQYF
TRBV10-3	TRBJ1-6	CAISETLPAPLHF
TRBV12-3/TRBV12-4	TRBJ2-3	CASSFVGGTDTQYF
TRBV25-1	TRBJ1-3	CASSELGRLSSGNTIYF
TRBV12-3/TRBV12-4	TRBJ2-5	CASTGGSETQYF
TRBV4-3	TRBJ2-2	CASSPRESGTGELFF
TRBV7-9	TRBJ2-2	CASSQWGPGELFF
TRBV18	TRBJ2-5	CASSPRDSQETQYF
TRBV5-1	TRBJ1-4	CASSLGEGLKSEKLFF
TRBV6-5	TRBJ1-4	CASSYSPTGAGEKLFF
TRBV7-9	TRBJ1-4	CASSSGATVPTNEKLFF
TRBV7-8	TRBJ1-5	CASSLLSGFQPQHF
TRBV2	TRBJ2-2	CASRGTPTGELFF
TRBV7-6	TRBJ2-3	CASSLNPDPTQYF
TRBV5-1	TRBJ1-6	CASSLGGQGNSYNSPLHF
TRBV29-1	TRBJ2-7	CSVPFGDYEQYF
TRBV3-1	TRBJ2-1	CASSRAGTAYNEQFF
TRBV29-1	TRBJ1-1	CSVEDRGERTTEAFF
TRBV7-2	TRBJ1-5	CASSSNRGREPQHF
TRBV4-1	TRBJ2-1	CASSQDGQRLGNEQFF
TRBV20-1	TRBJ2-7	CSAREAGGLRYEQYF
TRBV9	TRBJ2-1	CASSPWTGLSDNEQFF
TRBV7-2	TRBJ2-5	CASRNIGGAAETQYF
TRBV12-3/TRBV12-4	TRBJ2-3	CASSFEGGPGLTDTQYF
TRBV29-1	TRBJ2-6	CSALTGANVPTF
TRBV4-2	TRBJ2-5	CASSHERASQETQYF
TRBV5-1	TRBJ2-7	CASSSTRGTYEQYF
TRBV7-2	TRBJ2-5	CASSSQGFKETQYF
TRBV11-2	TRBJ1-2	CASSPGTGLIGYTF
TRBV10-3	TRBJ2-1	CAISESTSGGWDEQFF
TRBV6-2/TRBV6-3	TRBJ2-3	CASSTIDRGSTDTQYF
TRBV7-2	TRBJ2-3	CASSLGRDYSTDTQYF
TRBV7-2	TRBJ2-3	CASSYSGGVADTQYF
TRBV7-3	TRBJ2-4	CASSPGDRVAKNIQYF
TRBV11-2	TRBJ2-5	CASSLPGAGTQYF
TRBV12-3/TRBV12-4	TRBJ1-3	CASSLGEVIYF
TRBV7-3	TRBJ2-6	CASSPGTGAGANVLTF
TRBV10-3	TRBJ2-3	CAISERSTDTQYF
TRBV29-1	TRBJ2-7	CSVETGLSYEQYF
TRBV29-1	TRBJ2-3	CSVAAGTANTDTQYF
TRBV7-2	TRBJ1-1	CASSLAPQGWSTEAFF
TRBV25-1	TRBJ2-3	CASSVPGVTDTQYF
TRBV7-2	TRBJ2-3	CASSLGAGGYITDTQYF
TRBV7-2	TRBJ1-2	CASSLRDSLTF
TRBV7-8	TRBJ2-7	CASSSLVGVYEQYF
TRBV7-8	TRBJ2-3	CASSLGQGETDTQYF
TRBV5-1	TRBJ1-1	CASSLGSGYEAFF
TRBV29-1	TRBJ2-5	CSASGGALETQYF
TRBV7-9	TRBJ2-2	CATLHVQGITGELFF
TRBV5-1	TRBJ2-5	CASSSTLQETQYF
TRBV27	TRBJ1-5	CASSPQGGPARQPQHF